This is a list of T cell receptor beta chains from one sample in a study of blood T cell repertoires in COVID-19. Data came from immunoSEQ multiplex PCR; TCRdb stores just in-frame clones and leaves some out. This table holds approximately 350,000 clones, roughly four fifths found once. The sample taken for sequencing was PBMCs or T cells enriched from blood (not recorded which). These receptors originate from a woman in her 50s who had recovered from COVID-19. Both conserved end residues are part of each CDR3. The order of the fields is V gene, clone size, D gene, J gene, CDR3 protein, CDR3 DNA. The D gene is left open where the match is weak. Size tells how often a clone was seen (once, few, many) or the class of an expanded clone, and some rows leave it out.

TRBV10-3	few	-	TRBJ1-2	CAISESLFIASYGYTF	TGTGCCATCAGTGAGTCGCTTTTTATTGCGAGCTATGGCTACACCTTC
TRBV18	few	-	TRBJ1-5	CASSHARGWSNQPQHF	TGTGCCAGCTCACACGCCAGGGGTTGGAGCAATCAGCCCCAGCATTTT
TRBV19	-	-	TRBJ1-4	CASSITVNEKLFF	TGTGCCAGTAGTATAACAGTTAATGAAAAACTGTTTTTT
TRBV14	-	TRBD2	TRBJ2-1	CASSQGWGGRKQFF	TGTGCCAGCAGCCAAGGTTGGGGCGGGAGGAAGCAGTTCTTC
TRBV5-4	-	-	TRBJ2-7	CASRTGRTYEQYF	TGTGCCAGCAGAACCGGGAGAACCTACGAGCAGTACTTC
TRBV11-2	-	-	TRBJ1-4	CASSLRGAEKLFF	TGTGCCAGCAGCTTACGGGGGGCTGAAAAACTGTTTTTT
TRBV5-1	-	TRBD1	TRBJ1-2	CASSFRPGQENGYTF	TGCGCCAGCAGCTTTCGCCCGGGACAGGAAAATGGCTACACCTTC
TRBV6-5	-	-	TRBJ1-2	CATAGANYGYTF	TGTGCCACCGCGGGGGCTAACTATGGCTACACCTTC
TRBV10-3	-	TRBD1	TRBJ1-2	CASTGGQDSSF	TGTGCCAGCACTGGAGGACAGGACTCTTCCTTC
TRBV19	once	-	TRBJ2-1	CASSIPTAPEQFF	TGTGCCAGTAGTATTCCTACCGCACCAGAGCAGTTCTTC
TRBV6-5	-	TRBD1	TRBJ1-1	CAGSGDRATEAFF	TGTGCCGGATCTGGGGACAGGGCGACTGAAGCTTTCTTT
TRBV11-3	-	TRBD2	TRBJ2-7	CASKGLAEYEQYF	TGTGCCAGCAAAGGCCTAGCGGAATACGAGCAGTACTTC
TRBV6-1	once	-	TRBJ2-1	CASSEQGPYNEQFF	TGTGCCAGCAGTGAACAGGGTCCCTACAATGAGCAGTTCTTC
TRBV4-1	-	TRBD1	TRBJ1-2	CASRGRTGEDGYTF	TGCGCCAGCAGAGGTAGGACAGGAGAGGATGGCTACACCTTC
TRBV9	-	-	TRBJ1-6	CASSSRTENSPLHF	TGTGCCAGCAGCTCCCGGACAGAGAATTCACCCCTCCACTTT
TRBV19	-	TRBD2	TRBJ2-7	CASSPRGLSGYEQYF	TGTGCCAGTAGCCCGCGGGGACTATCCGGCTACGAGCAGTACTTC
TRBV11-2	-	TRBD1	TRBJ2-2	CASSRTGGANTGELFF	TGTGCCAGCAGCCGGACAGGGGGAGCGAACACCGGGGAGCTGTTTTTT
TRBV7-7	once	-	TRBJ1-4	CASSAYSGDRRGEKLFF	TGTGCCAGCAGCGCCTACTCAGGGGACCGTCGTGGGGAAAAACTGTTTTTT
TRBV6-5	-	-	TRBJ1-5	CASTKTGFNQPQHF	TGTGCCAGCACCAAGACAGGCTTTAATCAGCCCCAGCATTTT
TRBV19	-	-	TRBJ1-2	CASMTVRGGYTF	TGTGCCAGTATGACAGTTAGGGGTGGCTACACCTTC
TRBV7-9	many	TRBD1	TRBJ1-2	CASSRTGTDGYTF	TGTGCCAGCAGCCGAACCGGGACAGATGGCTACACCTTC
TRBV5-1	-	-	TRBJ1-4	CASREGGPGEKLFF	TGCGCCAGCAGGGAGGGGGGGCCGGGTGAAAAACTGTTTTTT
TRBV6-5	-	-	TRBJ2-3	CASSTQAGRTDTQYF	TGTGCCAGCAGCACACAGGCAGGTCGCACAGATACGCAGTATTTT
TRBV5-6	-	-	TRBJ2-7	CASSLLGFVDDRIDEQYF	TGTGCCAGCAGCTTGTTAGGTTTTGTTGACGACAGGATCGACGAGCAGTACTTC
TRBV15	-	-	TRBJ2-7	CATSIIPGTYEQYF	TGTGCCACCAGCATAATCCCGGGGACCTACGAGCAGTACTTC
TRBV11-2	-	-	TRBJ2-5	CASSFRPDRKATQYF	TGTGCCAGCAGCTTTAGACCAGACAGAAAGGCGACCCAGTACTTC
TRBV23-1	-	-	TRBJ2-2	CASSQITSTGELFF	TGCGCCAGCAGTCAGATAACTAGCACCGGGGAGCTGTTTTTT
TRBV19	-	-	TRBJ1-2	CASSIIGYGYTF	TGTGCCAGTAGTATAATCGGCTATGGCTACACCTTC
TRBV5-1	-	TRBD1	TRBJ2-7	CASSLGAGGGYEQYF	TGCGCCAGCAGCTTGGGGGCAGGGGGCGGTTACGAGCAGTACTTC
TRBV4-1	-	-	TRBJ1-1	CASSQDWAQGAEAFF	TGCGCCAGCAGCCAAGATTGGGCCCAGGGCGCTGAAGCTTTCTTT
TRBV5-1	-	TRBD1	TRBJ1-4	CASSGGQNEKLFF	TGCGCCAGCAGCGGGGGACAGAATGAAAAACTGTTTTTT
TRBV7-2	-	TRBD2	TRBJ2-7	CASSGIAGAPLEQYF	TGTGCCAGCAGTGGGATAGCGGGAGCTCCCCTCGAGCAGTACTTC
TRBV6-2/TRBV6-3	-	-	TRBJ1-3	CASSYSSRTIYF	TGTGCCAGCAGTTACTCGTCTAGGACCATATATTTT
TRBV28	few	-	TRBJ1-3	CASSLEGLLSGNTIYF	TGTGCCAGCAGTTTGGAGGGCCTCCTCTCTGGAAACACCATATATTTT
TRBV18	-	-	TRBJ1-6	CASSPGATIPYNSPLHF	TGTGCCAGCTCACCAGGTGCGACAATCCCCTATAATTCACCCCTCCACTTT
TRBV3-1/TRBV3-2	-	TRBD1	TRBJ1-2	CASSQVLQTGGRGYTF	TGTGCCAGCAGCCAAGTGCTACAGACAGGGGGCCGGGGCTACACCTTC
TRBV7-2	-	-	TRBJ1-5	CASSSRRTQHF	TGTGCCAGCAGCTCTCGGAGGACCCAGCATTTT
TRBV10-2	-	TRBD1	TRBJ2-3	CASRGQRISTDTQYF	TGCGCCAGCAGGGGACAGCGTATTAGCACAGATACGCAGTATTTT
TRBV29-1	once	TRBD1	TRBJ2-3	CSVVSGQPPTDTQYF	TGCAGCGTTGTATCGGGACAGCCACCCACAGATACGCAGTATTTT
TRBV24-1	once	-	TRBJ2-2	CATAALTTGELFF	TGTGCCACCGCGGCCTTAACCACCGGGGAGCTGTTTTTT
TRBV20-1	-	TRBD1	TRBJ2-5	CSASVRGRLQETQYF	TGCAGTGCTAGTGTCAGGGGGCGTCTTCAAGAGACCCAGTACTTC
TRBV5-1	once	-	TRBJ1-2	CASSPHAGYGYTF	TGCGCCAGCAGCCCGCATGCCGGCTATGGCTACACCTTC
TRBV23-1	once	-	TRBJ1-2	CASSPLIRTARYGYTF	TGCGCCAGCAGTCCTCTCATTAGGACAGCCCGTTATGGCTACACCTTC
TRBV4-2	-	TRBD1	TRBJ1-1	CASSSPQGADEAFF	TGTGCCAGCAGCTCCCCGCAGGGGGCTGATGAAGCTTTCTTT
TRBV11-3	-	-	TRBJ2-1	CASTGHGSTREQFF	TGTGCCAGCACTGGACACGGATCCACCAGGGAGCAGTTCTTC